Listed here are 27 T cell receptor beta chains from one sample, sequenced in a study of T cell changes during pregnancy in multiple sclerosis. Data came from immunoSEQ multiplex PCR; TCRdb stores just in-frame clones and leaves some out. This table has tens of thousands of clones, around 90% appearing once. This specimen was peripheral blood, taken in the second trimester of pregnancy. The receptors here all came from a female donor in good health, enrolled as a control in a pregnancy study.

This clone has a single count. The chain couples TRBV9 to TRBJ2-5; possible D gene TRBD2, 6 bases. V was pared by 6 bases and J by 1 base, with 13 bases between. This CDR3 is 14 amino acids long. Germline-derived CDR1 and CDR2 are SGDLS and YYNGEE. CDR3 sequence: CASIFGSGQETQYF. The CDR3 bases are TGTGCCAGCATCTTCGGGAGCGGCCAAGAGACCCAGTACTTC.

The chain employs TRBV2 and TRBJ2-2; 11 bases are a match to TRBD2. Germline trimming cut 7 bases from V and 6 bases from J; bases unmatched to any gene: 7. The CDR3 runs to 15 residues. Germline values: CDR1 SNHLY, CDR2 FYNNEI. CDR3 DNA: TGTGCCAGCACAGAGTTAGCGGGGGGGGCCGGGGAGCTGTTTTTT. This translates into CASTELAGGAGELFF.

In DNA form, the CDR3 reads TGTGCCAGGGGACTAGCGGGGGGGAGGGGGCAGTTCTTC. Amino acid sequence: CARGLAGGRGQFF. The J gene is TRBJ2-1, the V gene TRBV19, with 16 bases lining up with TRBD2. Germline lookup yields CDR1 LNHDA and CDR2 SQIVND (reference sequence). V lost 9 bases to trimming and J lost 12 bases; unmatched junction nucleotides: 5. The CDR3 spans 13 residues.

As concerns this clone: The same CDR3 also results from other DNA sequences found in this sample. This chain uses TRBV4-2 with TRBJ2-5; 7 positions agree with TRBD2. J gave up 1 base and V 0 bases, and 2 bases lay outside the gene matches. The CDR3 is made up of 15 amino acids. CDR1 and CDR2 (germline): LGHNA, YNFKEQ. The CDR3 bases are TGTGCCAGCAGCCAAGACCGCGGGAGCCAAGAGACCCAGTACTTC. This translates into CASSQDRGSQETQYF.

The J gene is TRBJ1-5, the V gene TRBV28; D ambiguous. This CDR3 has 14 residues. Per germline, CDR1 MDHEN and CDR2 SYDVKM. Trimming pared 5 bases from V and 0 bases from J, leaving 8 bases between. The CDR3 bases are TGTGCCAGCAGTCCCGCCTATAGCAATCAGCCCCAGCATTTT. Residues: CASSPAYSNQPQHF.

This chain joins TRBV5-6 and TRBJ1-3, with D maybe TRBD1 (5 bases). The germline V and J ends were trimmed by 0 bases and 3 bases, with 7 bases remaining between them. The CDR3 runs 14 residues. Germline-derived CDR1 and CDR2 are SGHDT and YYEEEE. As DNA, the CDR3 is TGTGCCAGCAGCTTGGGTGACAGTGGAAACACCATATATTTT. This codes for CASSLGDSGNTIYF.

CDR3 DNA: TGTGCCAGCAGCCAAGATCAGGCTAGCGGGACTTCAGATACGCAGTATTTT. The encoded protein is CASSQDQASGTSDTQYF. The chain combines TRBV4-2 with TRBJ2-3; 9 nucleotides align to TRBD2. The CDR3 contains 17 residues. CDR1 and CDR2 (germline): LGHNA, YNFKEQ. With V trimmed by 0 bases and J by 4 bases, 8 bases remained unmatched.

This clone has only one observation. The J gene is TRBJ1-1, the V gene TRBV11-3, with 8 positions matching TRBD1. The trim removed 5 bases at V and 4 bases at J, leaving 15 bases unmatched. The V gene's germline CDR1 is SGHNT and CDR2 YENEEA. This CDR3 contains 17 residues. DNA for the CDR3: TGTGCCAGCAGCCCAAGTAGGGCAGGGGGCGCGGGCACTGAAGCTTTCTTT. This gives the protein CASSPSRAGGAGTEAFF.

This clone was recorded a few times. This chain links TRBV30 with TRBJ1-1; D is possibly TRBD1 (5 bases). The CDR3 is 14 amino acids. V was shortened by 4 bases and J by 3 bases, with 15 bases between the two germline ends. Germline values: CDR1 GTSNPN, CDR2 SVGIG (reference sequence). CDR3 sequence: CAWKYNWGDTEAFF. The CDR3 coding sequence is TGTGCCTGGAAATATAACTGGGGGGACACTGAAGCTTTCTTT. The whole variable domain, remainder taken from reference TRBV30 and TRBJ1-1, is SQTIHQWPATLVQPVGSPLSLECTVEGTSNPNLYWYRQAAGRGLQLLFYSVGIGQISSEVPQNLSASRPQDRQFILSSKKLLLSDSGFYLCAWKYNWGDTEAFFGQGTRLTVV.

This chain connects TRBV11-1 to TRBJ2-1; 12 positions match TRBD2. Trimming removed 4 bases from V and 2 bases from J; junction bases left unmatched: 12. Germline values: CDR1 SGHAT, CDR2 FQDESV (reference sequence). The CDR3 is 19 amino acids. In DNA form, the CDR3 reads TGTGCCAGCAGCTATGGGACTAGCGGGCCTCTTGGAACCTACAATGAGCAGTTCTTC. Translated: CASSYGTSGPLGTYNEQFF.

The V gene is TRBV9, the J gene TRBJ1-5; D call uncertain. The germline CDR1 and CDR2 sequences are SGDLS and YYNGEE. V was pared by 4 bases and J by 1 base, with 21 bases between. This CDR3 is 18 amino acids long. CDR3 sequence: CASSTPDKAGSSNQPQHF. The CDR3, as DNA: TGTGCCAGCAGCACCCCTGACAAGGCGGGAAGCAGCAATCAGCCCCAGCATTTT.

The chain carries TRBV4-1 and TRBJ2-5; no definite D call. This CDR3 is built from 13 residues. Germline CDR1 MGHRA, CDR2 YSYEKL. Trimming shortened V by 0 bases and J by 4 bases, and 6 bases separated the two germline ends. The CDR3 coding sequence is TGCGCCAGCAGCCAAGATCGCGGAGAGACCCAGTACTTC. This codes for CASSQDRGETQYF.

The V gene is TRBV30, the J gene TRBJ2-7, with D perhaps matching TRBD2 (5 bases). The CDR3 loop spans 14 amino acids. In germline, CDR1 is GTSNPN, CDR2 SVGIG (reference sequence). Trimming cost V 2 bases and J 7 bases, with 18 bases left between them. The CDR3 is CAWSLGGLMGEQYF. DNA for the CDR3: TGTGCCTGGAGTCTCGGAGGCCTAATGGGGGAGCAGTACTTC.

The chain combines TRBV10-3 with TRBJ1-1; no clear D gene. Germline CDR1 reads ENHRY; CDR2 reads SYGVKD. V was cut by 7 bases and J by 0 bases, with 12 bases left in between. This CDR3 is 14 amino acids long. The CDR3 DNA reads as TGTGCCATCACTGACGGGTACTTGAACACTGAAGCTTTCTTT. Its translation: CAITDGYLNTEAFF.

This clone was seen once. V is TRBV27 and J is TRBJ2-1; tentative D call: TRBD1 (6 bases). Trimming shortened V by 5 bases and J by 9 bases, and 20 bases separated the two germline ends. CDR1 and CDR2 from the germline V gene are MNHEY and SMNVEV (reference sequence). This CDR3 has 15 amino acids. Here the CDR3 reads CASSQQGSGVGEQFF. CDR3 nucleotides: TGTGCCAGCAGTCAACAGGGTTCAGGGGTCGGTGAGCAGTTCTTC.

The J gene is TRBJ2-5, the V gene TRBV6-5, with 8 bases identical to TRBD1. The CDR3 contains 14 residues. Trimming at V came to 5 bases and at J to 5 bases, leaving 7 bases not matched to a gene. The germline V gene has CDR1 MNHEY and CDR2 SVGAGI. CDR3 loop: CASSLQGAEETQYF. The CDR3 region has the DNA TGTGCCAGCAGTCTTCAGGGGGCCGAGGAGACCCAGTACTTC.

The genes are TRBV6-4 and TRBJ2-5; 8 positions match TRBD2. Germline values: CDR1 MRHNA, CDR2 SNTAGT. J was trimmed by 5 bases and V by 7 bases; bases with no gene match: 12. This CDR3 region has 15 residues. Here the CDR3 reads CASISQGLAWETQYF. The CDR3 DNA sequence: TGTGCCAGCATCTCCCAAGGACTAGCTTGGGAGACCCAGTACTTC.

The chain uses TRBV15 and TRBJ1-4; D gene ambiguous. Deletions cut 0 bases from V and 4 bases from J, with 9 bases between. Germline CDR1 LNHNV, CDR2 YYDKDF (reference sequence). There are 15 residues in the CDR3. The DNA for the CDR3 is TGTGCCACCAGCAGAGATACCACAGTTAATGAAAAACTGTTTTTT. As protein: CATSRDTTVNEKLFF.

The chain combines TRBV28 with TRBJ1-3; 8 bases are shared with TRBD1. V lost 3 bases, J lost 12 bases, and 4 bases stayed unmatched. The CDR3 runs 12 residues. Germline-derived CDR1 and CDR2 are MDHEN and SYDVKM. The CDR3 sequence is CASSLAGTGIYF. In nucleotides, the CDR3 is TGTGCCAGCAGTTTGGCCGGGACAGGCATATATTTT.

V is TRBV13 and J is TRBJ2-7, with a tentative D call TRBD2 (6 bases). V lost 4 bases and J 6 bases, leaving 16 bases between the germline ends. The germline CDR1 and CDR2 sequences are PRHDT and FYEKMQ (reference sequence). The length of the CDR3 is 14 residues. CDR3 sequence (DNA): TGTGCCAGCAGCTCCCAGATGGGAGGTGGCGAGCAGTACTTC. Residues: CASSSQMGGGEQYF. Supplemented by reference TRBV13 and TRBJ2-7, the full variable domain reads AAGVIQSPRHLIKEKRETATLKCYPIPRHDTVYWYQQGPGQDPQFLISFYEKMQSDKGSIPDRFSAQQFSDYHSELNMSSLELGDSALYFCASSSQMGGGEQYFGPGTRLTVT.

J is TRBJ2-7 and V is TRBV4-1, with TRBD2 identical over 9 bases. After removal of 3 bases from V and 0 bases from J, the junction contained 6 bases not matched to a gene. The germline gives CDR1 MGHRA, CDR2 YSYEKL. This CDR3 contains 16 residues. The CDR3 DNA reads as TGCGCCAGCAGCCACCAGACTAGCGGAAGCTCCTACGAGCAGTACTTC. Its translation: CASSHQTSGSSYEQYF.

V is TRBV5-1 and J is TRBJ1-1, with 10 bases fitting TRBD1. The length of the CDR3 is 16 residues. Trimming at V came to 0 bases and at J to 0 bases, leaving 2 bases not matched to a gene. The germline CDR1 and CDR2 sequences are SGHRS and YFSETQ. The CDR3 region is CASSLDGTGVNTEAFF. CDR3 DNA: TGCGCCAGCAGCTTGGACGGGACAGGGGTGAACACTGAAGCTTTCTTT.

J is TRBJ2-5 and V is TRBV7-9, with D possibly being TRBD1 (5 bases). CDR3 size: 15 residues. In germline, CDR1 is SEHNR, CDR2 FQNEAQ (reference sequence). Trimming shortened V by 2 bases and J by 5 bases, and 15 bases separated the two germline ends. In DNA, the CDR3 is TGTGCCAGCAGCTTAACCACAGGTGGGATTGAGACCCAGTACTTC. This codes for CASSLTTGGIETQYF.

The chain links TRBV6-1 to TRBJ2-1; TRBD1 is a possible D gene (6 bases). The CDR3 extends over 15 amino acids. V gave up 1 base and J gave up 7 bases, with 14 bases separating them. Germline V lookup: CDR1 MNHNS, CDR2 SASEGT. The DNA of the CDR3 is TGTGCCAGCAGTGAAGGGGACACCGGCGCGAATGAGCAGTTCTTC. Residues: CASSEGDTGANEQFF.

The chain employs TRBV30 and TRBJ1-4; 7 bases line up with TRBD1. The ends lost 2 bases at V and 7 bases at J; junction bases unmatched: 10. Germline V gene sequence: CDR1 GTSNPN, CDR2 SVGIG (reference sequence). This CDR3 spans 15 amino acids. The CDR3 nucleotides read TGTGCCTGGAGTCTCCCGGGACAGTTGGGTGAAAAACTGTTTTTT. It encodes CAWSLPGQLGEKLFF.

This sequence joins TRBV18 and TRBJ2-3, with 10 bases that match TRBD1. The CDR3 loop spans 16 amino acids. V was pared by 1 base and J by 4 bases, with 5 bases of the junction left unmatched. Germline V lookup: CDR1 KGHSH, CDR2 LQKENI. CDR3 region: CASSPRPGQGPDTQYF. The CDR3 DNA is TGTGCCAGCTCACCACGTCCGGGACAGGGGCCAGATACGCAGTATTTT. The entire variable domain, with the rest obtained from reference TRBV18 and TRBJ2-3, is as follows: NAGVMQNPRHLVRRRGQEARLRCSPMKGHSHVYWYRQLPEEGLKFMVYLQKENIIDESGMPKERFSAEFPKEGPSILRIQQVVRGDSAAYFCASSPRPGQGPDTQYFGPGTRLTVL.

The chain uses TRBV28 and TRBJ1-1, with D possibly TRBD1 on 5 matching bases. Per the germline V gene, CDR1 is MDHEN and CDR2 is SYDVKM. This CDR3 contains 16 residues. The V end was cut by 6 bases, the J end by 0 bases, with 17 bases between. CDR3 loop: CASRNTGPLMNTEAFF. The CDR3 nucleotides read TGTGCCAGCAGGAATACAGGTCCCCTAATGAACACTGAAGCTTTCTTT. Looking up the rest from reference TRBV28 and TRBJ1-1 gives the full variable domain: DVKVTQSSRYLVKRTGEKVFLECVQDMDHENMFWYRQDPGLGLRLIYFSYDVKMKEKGDIPEGYSVSREKKERFSLILESASTNQTSMYLCASRNTGPLMNTEAFFGQGTRLTVV.